Sequencing of this T cell receptor (beta chain) was carried out in a study of blood T cells in healthy people across ages. Study-wide background: Template switching recovered approximately one barcoded beta molecule for every two T cells. Study results and limitations: Strong correlation linked observed beta diversity and percent naive T cells. Expanded clonotype shifts may have been confounded, as the donors had an unknown CMV status.

Trimming took 2 bases from V and 1 from J, leaving 15 bases between them. Germline-derived CDR1 and CDR2 are DFQATT and SNEGSKA (reference sequence). This CDR3 has 15 amino acids. This clonotype has only a few counts. The antigen is undetermined. The use of a sample-barcoded 5' primer and a J-beta primer mix characterized a second PCR of about 7 to 12 cycles. TCRdb re-called the 5' RACE reads with MiXCR, one entry per CDR3 protein. The sample shows 1.5 million to 2 million distinct CDR3 sequences, around 50% of them seen only once. Peripheral blood samples of roughly 9.9 milliliters were drawn from each donor.

The V call is TRBV20-1, the J call TRBJ2-7, with D perhaps matching TRBD2 (6 bases). The sample taken for sequencing was blood. This receptor was identified in a woman aged 40 to 49 in good health. The CDR3: CSARRAEGASYEQYF. The CDR3 coding sequence is TGCAGTGCTAGACGGGCGGAGGGTGCTTCCTACGAGCAGTACTTC.